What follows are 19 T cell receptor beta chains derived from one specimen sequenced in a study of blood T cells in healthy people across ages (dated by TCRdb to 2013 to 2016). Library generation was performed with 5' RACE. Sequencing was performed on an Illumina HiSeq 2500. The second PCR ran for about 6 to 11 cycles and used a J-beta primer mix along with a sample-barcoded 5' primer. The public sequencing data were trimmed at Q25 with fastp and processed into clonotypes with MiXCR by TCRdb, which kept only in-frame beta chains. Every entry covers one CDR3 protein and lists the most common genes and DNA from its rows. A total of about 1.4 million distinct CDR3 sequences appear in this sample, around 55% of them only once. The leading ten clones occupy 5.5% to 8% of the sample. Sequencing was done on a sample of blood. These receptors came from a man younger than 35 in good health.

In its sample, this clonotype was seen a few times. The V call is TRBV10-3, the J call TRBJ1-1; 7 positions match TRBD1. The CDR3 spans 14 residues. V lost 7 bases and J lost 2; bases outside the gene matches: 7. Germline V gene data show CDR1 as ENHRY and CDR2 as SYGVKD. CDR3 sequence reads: CAIKIQGTNTEAFF. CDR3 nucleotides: TGTGCCATCAAGATACAGGGGACTAACACTGAAGCTTTCTTT.

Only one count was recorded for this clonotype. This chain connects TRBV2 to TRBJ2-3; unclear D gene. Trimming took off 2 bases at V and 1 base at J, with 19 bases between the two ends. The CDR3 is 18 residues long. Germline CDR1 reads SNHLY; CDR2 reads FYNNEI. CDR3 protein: CASSEWLDPRSGTDTQYF. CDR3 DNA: TGTGCCAGCAGTGAATGGCTCGACCCGAGATCAGGCACAGATACGCAGTATTTT.

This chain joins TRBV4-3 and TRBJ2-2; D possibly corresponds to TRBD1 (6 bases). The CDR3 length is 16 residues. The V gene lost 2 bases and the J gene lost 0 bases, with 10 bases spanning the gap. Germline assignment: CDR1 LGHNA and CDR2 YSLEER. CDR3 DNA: TGCGCCAGCAGCCAATCACAGGGTGCGAACACCGGGGAGCTGTTTTTT. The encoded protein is CASSQSQGANTGELFF.

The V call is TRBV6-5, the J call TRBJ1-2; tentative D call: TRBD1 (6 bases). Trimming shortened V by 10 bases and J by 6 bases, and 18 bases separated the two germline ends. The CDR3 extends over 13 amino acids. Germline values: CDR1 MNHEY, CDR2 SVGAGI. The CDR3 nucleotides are TGTGCCAACACCAAAGAGGGGGTGGATGGCTACACCTTC. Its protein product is CANTKEGVDGYTF.

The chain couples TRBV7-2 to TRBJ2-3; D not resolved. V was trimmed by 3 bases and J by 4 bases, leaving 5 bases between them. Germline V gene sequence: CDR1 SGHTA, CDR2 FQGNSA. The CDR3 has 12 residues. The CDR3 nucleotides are TGTGCCAGCAGCTTTTTTGCAGATACGCAGTATTTT. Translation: CASSFFADTQYF.

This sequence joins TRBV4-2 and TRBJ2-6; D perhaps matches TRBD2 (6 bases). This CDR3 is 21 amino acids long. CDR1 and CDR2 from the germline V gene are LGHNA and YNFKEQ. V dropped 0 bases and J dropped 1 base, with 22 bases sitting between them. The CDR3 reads CASSQDVGGSSSLSGANVLTF. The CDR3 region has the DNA TGTGCCAGCAGCCAAGACGTAGGAGGGTCCTCGTCCCTTTCTGGGGCCAACGTCCTGACTTTC.

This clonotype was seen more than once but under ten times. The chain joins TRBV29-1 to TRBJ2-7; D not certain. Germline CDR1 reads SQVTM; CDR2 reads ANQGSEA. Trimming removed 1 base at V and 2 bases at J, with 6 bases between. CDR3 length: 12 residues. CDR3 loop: CSVEVGAYEQYF. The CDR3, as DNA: TGCAGCGTTGAAGTTGGGGCCTACGAGCAGTACTTC.

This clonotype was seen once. CDR3 bases: TGTGCCAGCAGTCTGAGGGCGGGACAGCCCCAGCATTTT. Translation gives CASSLRAGQPQHF. The chain links TRBV3-1 to TRBJ1-5; D call uncertain. Germline CDR1 reads LGHDT; CDR2 reads YNNKEL (reference sequence). The CDR3 extends over 13 amino acids. Trimming took off 6 bases at V and 7 bases at J, with 13 bases between the two ends.

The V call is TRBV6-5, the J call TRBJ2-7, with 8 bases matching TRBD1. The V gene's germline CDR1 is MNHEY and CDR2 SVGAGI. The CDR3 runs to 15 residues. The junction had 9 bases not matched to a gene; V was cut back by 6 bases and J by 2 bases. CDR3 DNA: TGTGCCAGCAGCCCAATTGGGACAGGTGCCTACGAGCAGTACTTC. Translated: CASSPIGTGAYEQYF.

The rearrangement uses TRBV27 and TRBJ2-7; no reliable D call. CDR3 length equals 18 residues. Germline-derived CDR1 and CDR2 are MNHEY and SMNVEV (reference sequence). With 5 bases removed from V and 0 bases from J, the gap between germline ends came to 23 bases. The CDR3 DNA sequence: TGTGCCAGCAGTCCTACCTTTCTTGGCAGTTCGAGCTCCTACGAGCAGTACTTC. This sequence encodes CASSPTFLGSSSSYEQYF.

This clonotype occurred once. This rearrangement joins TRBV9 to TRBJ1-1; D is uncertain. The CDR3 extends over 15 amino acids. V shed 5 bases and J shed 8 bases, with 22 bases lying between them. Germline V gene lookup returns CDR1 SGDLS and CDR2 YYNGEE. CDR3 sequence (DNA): TGTGCCAGCAGATTACCGATGGGCGCCCGGACGGAAGCTTTCTTT. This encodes CASRLPMGARTEAFF.

The CDR3 nucleotides read TGTGCCAGCAGCCCCAGACAGGGTCAGTTCTTC. It yields the protein CASSPRQGQFF. The chain employs TRBV7-2 and TRBJ2-1; 7 bases match TRBD1. With V trimmed by 5 bases and J by 13 bases, 5 bases remained unmatched. The CDR3 has 11 residues. Per germline, CDR1 SGHTA and CDR2 FQGNSA.

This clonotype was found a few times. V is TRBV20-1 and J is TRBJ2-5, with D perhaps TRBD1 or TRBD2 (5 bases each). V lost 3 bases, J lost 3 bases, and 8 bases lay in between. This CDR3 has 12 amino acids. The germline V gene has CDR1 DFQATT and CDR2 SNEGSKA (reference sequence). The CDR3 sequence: CSASMGEETQYF. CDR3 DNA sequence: TGCAGTGCTAGTATGGGGGAAGAGACCCAGTACTTC.

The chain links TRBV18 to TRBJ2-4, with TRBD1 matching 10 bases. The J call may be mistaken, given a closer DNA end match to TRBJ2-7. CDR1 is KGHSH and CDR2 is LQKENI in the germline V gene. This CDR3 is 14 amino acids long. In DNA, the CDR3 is TGTGCCAGCTCAAAACGGGACAGGGGAAACGAGCAGTACTTC. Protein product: CASSKRDRGNEQYF.

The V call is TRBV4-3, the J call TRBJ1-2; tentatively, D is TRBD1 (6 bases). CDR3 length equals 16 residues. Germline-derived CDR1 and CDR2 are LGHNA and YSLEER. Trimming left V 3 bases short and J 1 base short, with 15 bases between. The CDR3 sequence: CASSHLNGGLNYGYTF. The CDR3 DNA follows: TGCGCCAGCAGCCACCTAAATGGGGGCCTTAACTATGGCTACACCTTC.

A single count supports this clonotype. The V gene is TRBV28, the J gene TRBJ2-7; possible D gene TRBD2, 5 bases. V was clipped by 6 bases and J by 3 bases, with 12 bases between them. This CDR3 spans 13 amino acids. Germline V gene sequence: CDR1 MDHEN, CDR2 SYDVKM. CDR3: CASSPGKGYEQYF. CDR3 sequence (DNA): TGTGCCAGCAGCCCGGGGAAGGGCTACGAGCAGTACTTC.

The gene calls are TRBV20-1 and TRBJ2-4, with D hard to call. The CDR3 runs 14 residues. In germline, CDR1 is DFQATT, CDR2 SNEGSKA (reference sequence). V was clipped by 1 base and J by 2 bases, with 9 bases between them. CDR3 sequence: CSARGVVTKNIQYF. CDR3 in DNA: TGCAGTGCTAGAGGAGTAGTTACCAAAAACATTCAGTACTTC.

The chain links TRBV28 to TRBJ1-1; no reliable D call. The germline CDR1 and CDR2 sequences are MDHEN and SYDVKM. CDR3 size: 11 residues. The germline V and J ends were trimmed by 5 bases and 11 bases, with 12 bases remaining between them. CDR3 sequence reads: CASSVKGGAFF. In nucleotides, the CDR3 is TGTGCCAGCAGTGTCAAGGGTGGCGCTTTCTTT.

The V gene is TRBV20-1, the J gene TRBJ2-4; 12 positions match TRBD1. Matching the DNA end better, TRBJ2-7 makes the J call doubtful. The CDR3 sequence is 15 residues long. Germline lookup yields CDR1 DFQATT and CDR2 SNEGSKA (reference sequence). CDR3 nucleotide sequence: TGCAGTGCTAGAGTCCGGGACAGGGGGCCCGACGAGCAGTACTTC. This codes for CSARVRDRGPDEQYF.